The 15 T cell receptor beta chains below all came from one sample that was sequenced in a study of regulatory T cells in long-lasting Graves disease. The time point: newly diagnosed GD, antithyroid drugs for less than 3 months. From RNA extracted from PBMCs, the TCR library was made. Construction of TCR beta libraries relied on iRepertoire HTBI primers and on Arm-PCR targeting CDR3 regions. TCRdb independently ran MiXCR on the multiplex PCR reads; one entry per CDR3 protein. Found here are about 470,000 distinct CDR3 sequences, roughly 15% of them singletons; the top ten hold 10% to 15%. The same data also went into a second study, on T cells in Graves' hyperthyroidism and ophthalmopathy.

This specimen consisted of peripheral blood mononuclear cells (PBMCs), obtained at new diagnosis, from a patient treated with antithyroid drugs. Receptor source: a middle-aged man with Graves disease.

The sample holds many counts of this clonotype. The rearrangement uses TRBV30 and TRBJ2-1; the D gene is possibly TRBD2 (6 bases). Germline values: CDR1 GTSNPN, CDR2 SVGIG (reference sequence). Trimming took off 3 bases at V and 1 base at J, with 7 bases between the two ends. The CDR3 spans 13 residues. The CDR3 coding sequence is TGTGCCTGGAGCGGGAGTTCCTACAATGAGCAGTTCTTC. Translated: CAWSGSSYNEQFF.

This clonotype was recorded many times. The chain uses TRBV5-1 and TRBJ2-7; D gene uncertain. The CDR3 runs to 13 residues. Trimming pared 0 bases from V and 3 bases from J, leaving 7 bases between. Germline V gene data show CDR1 as SGHRS and CDR2 as YFSETQ. CDR3 nucleotides: TGCGCCAGCAGCTTGGGCCCCCTCTACGAGCAGTACTTC. Translating gives CASSLGPLYEQYF.

This clonotype was counted many times. The chain joins TRBV3-1 to TRBJ2-2; D might be TRBD1 (7 bases). Trimming stripped 4 bases from V and 6 bases from J, with 12 bases between. The CDR3 spans 14 residues. The germline V gene encodes CDR1 LGHDT and CDR2 YNNKEL (reference sequence). CDR3 amino acids: CASSPGRGAGELFF. The DNA of the CDR3 is TGTGCCAGCAGCCCCGGCAGGGGGGCCGGGGAGCTGTTTTTT. Full variable domain (rest looked up from reference TRBV3-1 and TRBJ2-2): DTAVSQTPKYLVTQMGNDKSIKCEQNLGHDTMYWYKQDSKKFLKIMFSYNNKELIINETVPNRFSPKSPDKAHLNLHINSLELGDSAVYFCASSPGRGAGELFFGEGSRLTVL.

This clonotype came up many times. The chain links TRBV11-2 to TRBJ1-2; D is ambiguous. CDR1 SGHAT and CDR2 FQNNGV come from the germline V gene. V lost 4 bases and J lost 7, with 19 bases in between. The CDR3 spans 15 residues. CDR3 region: CASSSRLRVSGGYTF. The CDR3, as DNA: TGTGCCAGCAGCTCCCGGTTGAGGGTCTCTGGTGGCTACACCTTC.

Ten or more counts support this clonotype. This chain connects TRBV5-1 to TRBJ1-1; D perhaps matches TRBD1 (6 bases). The CDR3 has 14 residues. Trimming left V 2 bases short and J 0 bases short, with 8 bases between. CDR1 is SGHRS, CDR2 YFSETQ, per germline. The CDR3 nucleotides are TGCGCCAGCAGCTTTTCAGGGGTGAACACTGAAGCTTTCTTT. Encoded protein: CASSFSGVNTEAFF.

The chain joins TRBV11-3 to TRBJ2-3; D unclear. V was trimmed by 1 base and J by 2 bases, leaving 10 bases between them. The CDR3 runs to 15 residues. CDR1 and CDR2 (germline): SGHNT, YENEEA. In DNA, the CDR3 is TGTGCCAGCAGCTTAGCGCCATTGGACACAGATACGCAGTATTTT. Its protein is CASSLAPLDTDTQYF.

This clonotype was observed a few times. The chain recombines TRBV7-6 with TRBJ2-2; 12 nucleotides align to TRBD2. Looked up from germline, CDR1 is SGHVS and CDR2 is FNYEAQ. This CDR3 has 19 amino acids. V was pared by 5 bases and J by 0 bases, with 10 bases of the junction left unmatched. The chain's CDR3 is CASSLLASGRAANTGELFF. In DNA, the CDR3 is TGTGCCAGCAGCCTATTGGCTAGCGGGAGGGCCGCGAACACCGGGGAGCTGTTTTTT.

The V and J genes are TRBV28 and TRBJ2-1; D is uncertain. V lost 5 bases to trimming and J lost 5 bases, with 13 bases between them. Germline V gene sequence: CDR1 MDHEN, CDR2 SYDVKM. There are 14 residues in the CDR3. CDR3 loop: CASSTQVINNEQFF. CDR3 in DNA: TGTGCCAGCAGTACCCAGGTCATCAACAATGAGCAGTTCTTC.

This clonotype was seen ten or more times. The chain recombines TRBV20-1 with TRBJ2-7, with 10 nucleotides matching TRBD2. Germline CDR1 and CDR2: DFQATT and SNEGSKA (reference sequence). Trimming cost V 3 bases and J 5 bases; bases outside gene matches: 10. The CDR3 loop spans 15 amino acids. The CDR3 DNA reads TGCAGTGCTAGTTACGACGAACTAGCGGGAAACGAGCAGTACTTC. Translated, it gives CSASYDELAGNEQYF.

Ten or more counts support this clonotype. J is TRBJ2-6 and V is TRBV28, with D possibly being TRBD1 (6 bases). Trimming removed 1 base from V and 2 bases from J, with 15 bases in between. The germline V gene has CDR1 MDHEN and CDR2 SYDVKM. This CDR3 has 18 residues. CDR3 sequence (DNA): TGTGCCAGCAGTTTATTAACAGGGTATGGAGCTGGGGCCAACGTCCTGACTTTC. Translated: CASSLLTGYGAGANVLTF.

This clonotype was picked up many times. This chain links TRBV6-1 with TRBJ1-2; D is perhaps TRBD1 (5 bases). The germline V gene encodes CDR1 MNHNS and CDR2 SASEGT. Trimming shortened V by 9 bases and J by 4 bases, and 9 bases separated the two germline ends. This CDR3 has 11 amino acids. CDR3 sequence: CASRGFYGYTF. CDR3 in DNA: TGTGCCAGTCGGGGGTTCTATGGCTACACCTTC.

The rearrangement uses TRBV25-1 and TRBJ2-1; D perhaps matches TRBD2 (5 bases). Germline values: CDR1 MGHDK, CDR2 SYGVNS. Trimming left V 6 bases short and J 10 bases short, with 22 bases between. The CDR3 contains 15 residues. The CDR3 DNA reads as TGTGCCAGCAGCCCCTCGGAGCGGATCCTAGTCGAGCAGTTCTTC. Its translation: CASSPSERILVEQFF.

This clonotype came up many times. The rearrangement uses TRBV4-1 and TRBJ2-7, with 11 bases fitting TRBD1. The ends lost 4 bases at V and 7 bases at J; junction bases unmatched: 9. This CDR3 is 15 amino acids long. The V gene's germline CDR1 is MGHRA and CDR2 YSYEKL. CDR3 DNA: TGCGCCAGCAGCCGACCTGGACAGGGGGCGAGGGAGCAGTACTTC. Protein product: CASSRPGQGAREQYF.

About this clonotype itself: A much larger clone differs from this one at a single base, so this may be a read error. The conserved closing phenylalanine or tryptophan is absent in this CDR3, likely reflecting a read error. The V call is TRBV29-1, the J call TRBJ2-1; 7 bases map to TRBD1. The CDR3 is made up of 12 amino acids. Germline loops: CDR1 SQVTM, CDR2 ANQGSEA. Losses at the gene ends were 3 bases for V and 9 bases for J; bases not matched to a gene: 5. CDR3: CSVEKGAGEQFS. As DNA, the CDR3 is TGCAGCGTTGAGAAGGGGGCCGGTGAGCAGTTCTCC.

This rearrangement joins TRBV3-1 to TRBJ1-3, with TRBD1 identical over 9 bases. CDR3 length: 16 amino acids. V gave up 4 bases and J gave up 2 bases; unmatched junction bases: 6. Germline CDR1 LGHDT, CDR2 YNNKEL (reference sequence). The CDR3 sequence is CASSRLNRGPGNTIYF. The DNA of the CDR3 is TGTGCCAGCAGCCGTCTAAACAGGGGGCCTGGAAACACCATATATTTT.